This entry lists 2 T cell receptor beta chains sequenced from one sample in a study of blood T cell repertoires in COVID-19. Profiling relied on immunoSEQ multiplex PCR, and the TCRdb table lists in-frame clones only, not all of them. This table has about 97,000 clones, about nine tenths appearing once. The sequenced sample consisted of peripheral blood. The source is a woman between 45 and 65 years old with COVID-19, enrolled during active disease.

The chain combines TRBV6-6 with TRBJ2-7; maybe TRBD2 (7 bases). Trimming pared 6 bases from V and 0 bases from J, leaving 18 bases between. Looked up from germline, CDR1 is MNHNY and CDR2 is SVGAGI (reference sequence). The CDR3 length is 16 residues. CDR3 protein: CASSLLEGGNSYEQYF. CDR3 DNA: TGTGCCAGCAGCTTACTCGAGGGGGGGAACTCCTACGAGCAGTACTTC.

The chain has TRBV11-3 and TRBJ2-5; D remains unclear. The germline CDR1 and CDR2 sequences are SGHNT and YENEEA. There are 13 residues in the CDR3. Trimming removed 3 bases at V and 2 bases at J, with 7 bases between. CDR3 DNA: TGTGCCAGCAGCTTCGACATTCAAGAGACCCAGTACTTC. It translates to CASSFDIQETQYF.